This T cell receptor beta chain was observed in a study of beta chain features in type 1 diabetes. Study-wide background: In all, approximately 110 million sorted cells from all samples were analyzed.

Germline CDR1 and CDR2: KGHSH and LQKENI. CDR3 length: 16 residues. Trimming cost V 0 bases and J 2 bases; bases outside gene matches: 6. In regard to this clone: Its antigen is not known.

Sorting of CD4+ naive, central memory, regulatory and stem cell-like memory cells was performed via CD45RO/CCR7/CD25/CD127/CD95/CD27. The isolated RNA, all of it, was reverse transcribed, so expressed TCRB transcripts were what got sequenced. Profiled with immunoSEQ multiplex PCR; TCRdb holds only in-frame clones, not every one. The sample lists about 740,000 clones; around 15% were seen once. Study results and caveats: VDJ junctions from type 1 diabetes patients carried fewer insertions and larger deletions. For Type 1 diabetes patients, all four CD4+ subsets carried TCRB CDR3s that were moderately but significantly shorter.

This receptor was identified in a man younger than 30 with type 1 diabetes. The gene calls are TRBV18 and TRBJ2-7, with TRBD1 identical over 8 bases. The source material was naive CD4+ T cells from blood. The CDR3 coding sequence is TGTGCCAGCTCACCACCGGCACAGGGGGGAACCTACGAGCAGTACTTC. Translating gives CASSPPAQGGTYEQYF.